The 17 T cell receptor beta chains below come from one sample, sequenced in a study of blood T cell repertoires in COVID-19. Data came from immunoSEQ multiplex PCR; TCRdb stores just in-frame clones and leaves some out. Seen here are approximately 150,000 clones, 84% observed once, and the top ten hold approximately 7.7%. Sequenced input: PBMCs or T cells enriched from blood (not recorded which). These receptors all come from a woman in her 50s who had recovered from COVID-19.

This clone was observed once. The V call is TRBV5-1, the J call TRBJ1-6; D perhaps matches TRBD1 (5 bases). Germline V gives CDR1 SGHRS, CDR2 YFSETQ. V was trimmed by 7 bases and J by 1 base, leaving 12 bases between them. The CDR3 contains 15 residues. CDR3 DNA: TGCGCCAGCCAAAGGCGGGGGTCCTATAATTCACCCCTCCACTTT. It codes for CASQRRGSYNSPLHF.

The chain employs TRBV28 and TRBJ2-2; D possibly corresponds to TRBD1 (5 bases). Between the trimmed V and J ends, which lost 5 bases and 5 bases, there was a span of 15 bases. The CDR3 contains 15 residues. The germline gives CDR1 MDHEN, CDR2 SYDVKM. CDR3 DNA: TGTGCCAGCAGTCCCCTAGGGGCATATACCGGGGAGCTGTTTTTT. It is translated as CASSPLGAYTGELFF.

This chain joins TRBV28 and TRBJ1-4; the D is unclear. Germline V gene sequence: CDR1 MDHEN, CDR2 SYDVKM. This CDR3 is 14 amino acids long. V lost 5 bases and J lost 7, with 14 bases in between. The chain's CDR3 is CASSAPTNGEKLFF. CDR3 DNA: TGTGCCAGCAGTGCCCCAACCAACGGTGAAAAACTGTTTTTT.

The chain carries TRBV6-2 or TRBV6-3 and TRBJ2-6; D may be TRBD2 (5 bases). The germline gives CDR1 MNHEY, CDR2 SVGEGT. The V end lost 0 bases, the J end lost 4 bases, and 10 bases lay between the germline ends. The CDR3 has 16 amino acids. The CDR3 protein is CASSYSRAPGANVLTF. The CDR3 coding sequence is TGTGCCAGCAGTTACTCGAGGGCTCCGGGGGCCAACGTCCTGACTTTC.

The CDR3 sequence: CASRGTGGNSPLHF. DNA of the CDR3: TGTGCCAGCAGGGGGACAGGGGGTAATTCACCCCTCCACTTT. The rearrangement joins TRBV27 to TRBJ1-6; 11 nucleotides align to TRBD1. From germline, CDR1 is MNHEY and CDR2 SMNVEV (reference sequence). Unmatched junction bases numbered 1, after V lost 6 bases and J lost 6 bases. This CDR3 has 14 amino acids.

V gene TRBV9 combines with J gene TRBJ2-7; the match to TRBD1 covers 8 bases. The CDR3 loop spans 15 amino acids. The trim removed 2 bases at V and 6 bases at J, leaving 10 bases unmatched. The germline V gene has CDR1 SGDLS and CDR2 YYNGEE. CDR3 coding DNA: TGTGCCAGCAGCGTGGCCGGGACAGGTTGGACCGAGCAGTACTTC. This translates into CASSVAGTGWTEQYF.

This chain connects TRBV7-3 to TRBJ2-2; 10 positions match TRBD2. The CDR3 sequence is 21 residues long. Trimming cost V 1 base and J 4 bases; bases outside gene matches: 18. From germline, CDR1 is SGHTA and CDR2 FQGTGA. The DNA of the CDR3 is TGTGCCAGCAGCTTAATCGGATCGTCGGGACTAGCGAATAGGGTCACCGGGGAGCTGTTTTTT. It encodes CASSLIGSSGLANRVTGELFF. Complete variable domain (other parts from reference TRBV7-3 and TRBJ2-2): GAGVSQTPSNKVTEKGKYVELRCDPISGHTALYWYRQSLGQGPEFLIYFQGTGAADDSGLPNDRFFAVRPEGSVSTLKIQRTERGDSAVYLCASSLIGSSGLANRVTGELFFGEGSRLTVL.

V gene TRBV3-1 (or the pseudogene TRBV3-2) combines with J gene TRBJ2-7, with TRBD2 matching over 9 bases. The ends lost 0 bases at V and 4 bases at J; junction bases unmatched: 7. The germline gives CDR1 LGHDT, CDR2 YNNKEL (reference sequence). This CDR3 has 16 amino acids. The CDR3 coding sequence is TGTGCCAGCAGCCAAGATAGGAGCGGGGGGCGATACGAGCAGTACTTC. Its translation is CASSQDRSGGRYEQYF.

The count of this clone is one. The chain joins TRBV7-2 to TRBJ1-6; D might be TRBD1 (6 bases). The CDR3 sequence is 13 residues long. V was shortened by 5 bases and J by 7 bases, with 9 bases between the two germline ends. In germline, CDR1 is SGHTA, CDR2 FQGNSA. The CDR3 spells CASSNTGNSPLHF. In nucleotides, the CDR3 is TGTGCCAGCAGCAACACAGGGAATTCACCCCTCCACTTT.

Only one count was recorded for this clone. The J gene is TRBJ2-7, the V gene TRBV2; D is uncertain. The CDR3 runs to 12 residues. Trimming stripped 4 bases from V and 12 bases from J, with 16 bases between. Germline V gene sequence: CDR1 SNHLY, CDR2 FYNNEI. The CDR3 region is CASSVDLPPGYF. The CDR3 nucleotides read TGTGCCAGCAGTGTAGACCTGCCCCCGGGGTACTTC. Filled out from reference TRBV2 and TRBJ2-7, the complete variable domain reads EPEVTQTPSHQVTQMGQEVILRCVPISNHLYFYWYRQILGQKVEFLVSFYNNEISEKSEIFDDQFSVERPDGSNFTLKIRSTKLEDSAMYFCASSVDLPPGYFGPGTRLTVT.

The CDR3 reads CASTDRGHGYTF. Written as DNA, the CDR3 is TGTGCCAGCACCGACAGGGGACATGGCTACACCTTC. The chain uses TRBV28 and TRBJ1-2; 8 bases are shared with TRBD1. J lost 6 bases, V lost 7 bases, and 4 bases had no gene match. This CDR3 is built from 12 residues. The germline CDR1 and CDR2 sequences are MDHEN and SYDVKM.

This clone was observed a few times. The chain combines TRBV6-2 or TRBV6-3 with TRBJ2-3; D not certain. CDR3 size: 12 residues. CDR1 is MNHEY, CDR2 SVGEGT, per germline. V gave up 4 bases and J gave up 2 bases, with 4 bases separating them. In DNA, the CDR3 is TGTGCCAGCAGTTCCTTCACAGATACGCAGTATTTT. Translated, it gives CASSSFTDTQYF.

This sequence joins TRBV28 and TRBJ2-5; D ambiguous. Deletions cut 4 bases from V and 2 bases from J, with 11 bases between. Germline CDR1 and CDR2: MDHEN and SYDVKM. The CDR3 totals 14 residues. The CDR3 DNA is TGTGCCAGCAGTTCTCCTTCAGTACAAGAGACCCAGTACTTC. This codes for CASSSPSVQETQYF.

The V and J genes are TRBV6-1 and TRBJ1-6; 7 nucleotides agree with TRBD1. Germline lookup yields CDR1 MNHNS and CDR2 SASEGT. V was pared by 3 bases and J by 4 bases, with 3 bases of the junction left unmatched. CDR3 length: 15 amino acids. The CDR3, as DNA: TGTGCCAGCAGTGAGCGACAGGGTTATAATTCACCCCTCCACTTT. Protein sequence: CASSERQGYNSPLHF.

This clone was found a few times. The V and J genes are TRBV5-5 and TRBJ2-2; D perhaps matches TRBD2 (6 bases). Germline V gene lookup returns CDR1 SGHKS and CDR2 YYEKEE (reference sequence). The CDR3 is 15 residues long. Trimming shortened V by 7 bases and J by 4 bases, and 17 bases separated the two germline ends. Written as DNA, the CDR3 is TGTGCCAGCGGGGGAAGGGGAGGCGTCACCGGGGAGCTGTTTTTT. Its translation: CASGGRGGVTGELFF.

V gene TRBV2 combines with J gene TRBJ1-1, with TRBD1 matching over 8 bases. The CDR3 has 14 amino acids. The germline CDR1 and CDR2 sequences are SNHLY and FYNNEI. V dropped 6 bases and J dropped 6; count of bases not matched to a gene: 9. The CDR3 reads CASSGQGTGAEAFF. The CDR3 DNA is TGTGCCAGCAGCGGACAGGGCACGGGGGCTGAAGCTTTCTTT.

The CDR3 nucleotides read TGTGCCACCAGTGAGCCTCAGGGGCGAGGGATTCCGGATACGCAGTATTTT. Translation: CATSEPQGRGIPDTQYF. The rearrangement joins TRBV24-1 to TRBJ2-3; D possibly corresponds to TRBD1 (6 bases). The V and J ends lost 4 bases and 6 bases respectively, with 22 bases between them. Germline assignment: CDR1 KGHDR and CDR2 SFDVKD. The CDR3 length is 17 residues.